The 3 T cell receptor beta chains below were found in one sample sequenced in a study of regulatory T cells in long-lasting Graves disease. Time point described: newly diagnosed GD, antithyroid drugs for less than 3 months. There was RNA extracted from PBMCs, and the TCR library was made from it. Both iRepertoire HTBI primers and Arm-PCR of CDR3 regions were used to build the TCR beta libraries. TCRdb passed the multiplex PCR reads through MiXCR, listing each CDR3 protein once. The data show around 500,000 distinct CDR3 sequences, around 12% seen once. These data were also reused for a study on T cells in Graves' hyperthyroidism and ophthalmopathy.

Sequenced material: peripheral blood mononuclear cells (PBMCs), taken at new diagnosis, from a patient treated with antithyroid drugs. The source of these receptors is a woman aged 25 to 39 with Graves disease.

In this sample, this clonotype turned up many times. The gene calls are TRBV27 and TRBJ2-7, with D uncertain. The CDR3 is 13 residues long. The V gene's germline CDR1 is MNHEY and CDR2 SMNVEV (reference sequence). Trimming stripped 5 bases from V and 6 bases from J, with 14 bases between. CDR3: CASSPEIWVEQYF. In DNA, the CDR3 is TGTGCCAGCAGTCCCGAAATCTGGGTCGAGCAGTACTTC.

This clonotype was seen a handful of times. V is TRBV5-1 and J is TRBJ2-1; TRBD2 matches at 7 bases. Germline assignment: CDR1 SGHRS and CDR2 YFSETQ. The CDR3 extends over 14 amino acids. The ends lost 4 bases at V and 8 bases at J; junction bases unmatched: 9. DNA of the CDR3: TGCGCCAGCAGCCAATTGACTAGCTCCGATGAGCAGTTCTTC. This codes for CASSQLTSSDEQFF.

This clonotype was counted a few times. V is TRBV7-9 and J is TRBJ2-1; D is perhaps TRBD1 or TRBD2 (5 bases each). V dropped 1 base and J dropped 10 bases, with 20 bases sitting between them. This CDR3 contains 16 residues. The germline CDR1 and CDR2 sequences are SEHNR and FQNEAQ (reference sequence). CDR3 loop: CASSLGLGLARGEQFF. In DNA, the CDR3 is TGTGCCAGCAGCTTAGGGTTAGGGCTAGCTCGGGGCGAGCAGTTCTTC.